This T cell receptor beta chain was profiled in a study of cytomegalovirus exposure and HLA in healthy donors (TCRdb year 2017). Background for the entire study: An earlier analysis of 587 of the donors reported approximately 270 Gb of sequence data and some 120 million unique TCR beta sequences from some 180 million T cells. About 330 gigabases of sequencing data and roughly 81 million unique TCR sequences made up an early release that covered 500 to 700 HLA-typed donors. Among the roughly 400 genotyped donors, under 90% belonged to the genetic ancestry cluster associated with self-reported Caucasian donors. The aim of the study was to test whether cataloging public T cell receptors could identify signatures of past pathogen exposure. The study used immunosequencing to profile the T cell repertoires of approximately 690 subjects and linked those repertoires to cytomegalovirus serostatus. In addition to the first cohort of around 670 subjects, a separate validation cohort of around 110 different subjects was used. To predict cytomegalovirus infection status, the study combined high-throughput TCR immunosequencing, statistical association of individual TCRs with disease status, and machine learning. A later analysis re-analyzed previously published TCR beta repertoires from approximately 700 donors and added high-resolution HLA genotyping to study TCR occurrence patterns. In the later analysis, no new phenotypic data were used to find candidate immune exposures; instead, reliance was placed on TCR beta sequences and their occurrence across donors. To decide whether each TCR beta V gene segment behaved as functional or pseudogenic, an earlier analysis of several hundred of the donors relied on high-throughput TCR beta sequencing. Donor age, sex, ethnicity and CMV serostatus were compiled together with the repertoire data. A later genetic analysis took genome-wide SNP genotypes for 398 of the 666 donors and used that subset as a discovery cohort. Every discovery cohort repertoire had been produced on one sequencing platform. Both class I and class II loci were covered by HLA typing, at four-digit resolution. The number of donors typed differed by locus, with about 629-640 for A, B, C, DRB1 and DQB1, around 560 for DQA1, 600 to 610 for DPA1, and some 470 for DPB1. Four to six DR-DQ haplotypes were handled as single units for association and clustering, since linkage in the cohort was strong. Among 350 to 400 genotyped donors of the cohort, an average of roughly 240,000 unique TCR beta nucleotide sequences were sequenced per donor, roughly 18% of them non-productive. What the study reported, not specific to this receptor: A later genetic analysis reported fewer N-insertions in productive TCRs among donors in an Asian-associated ancestry cluster than the roughly 700-donor mean. Most CMV-associated TCR beta chains appeared to be HLA-restricted in a later analysis, and the HLA associations seemed to be driven largely by CMV exposure. A further reported finding was that TCR beta sequences accurately predicted the HLA-A and HLA-B alleles for most subjects in the first cohort. A total of about 180 TCR beta chains were listed by the study as associated with cytomegalovirus. Some IMGT-functional V segments, including TRBV6-2 and TRBV6-3, could not be distinguished by the 87-base-pair reads and were therefore excluded. An earlier analysis of 587 of the donors showed that most TCR beta V segments appeared in productive rearrangements either about 87% or about 30% of the time, which broadly matched IMGT annotations. Roughly uniform sequencing depth across donors was assumed in presence/absence analyses, although this assumption may not hold. CMV serostatus was the only immune exposure information available for the cohort. In a later analysis, HLA-associated TCR beta chains showed more clonal expansion and lower generation probabilities than non-associated chains that were equally common. According to a later analysis, parvovirus B19, influenza, CMV and Epstein-Barr virus appeared linked to several top co-occurrence clusters. While some public TCRs were present in many individuals, most TCR sequences turned up only very rarely across donors. HLA typing was unavailable for some donors at each locus, so association tests used only the typed subset. The classifier was reported to diagnose cytomegalovirus status with high specificity and sensitivity in both the original cohort and the validation cohort. This cohort had only TCR beta chains sequenced, and the lack of alpha or paired-chain data limited which features could be detected. In a later analysis, TCR association rates were found to vary across HLA loci, with the most associated TCRs seen for DRB1 alleles and the fewest for HLA-C alleles. V-gene and J-gene trimming of TCR beta chains was associated with a missense DCLRE1C variant in a later genetic analysis, and the association was replicated in an independent cohort. In vitro tests confirmed that three of the cytomegalovirus-associated TCR beta chains recognize cytomegalovirus antigens. A group of highly shared sequence variants was considered likely to be a technical artifact of the sequencing pipeline. Specific HLA alleles were associated with around 18,000 TCR beta sequences at a false discovery rate of 0.05 in a later analysis. When HLA alleles, especially DR and DQ, strongly co-occurred, attributing TCR associations to individual alleles was difficult. The authors suggested that the approach could potentially be generalized to other disease states and immunological phenotypes. Because counts were too low, 15 to 20 rarely observed V segments, including chromosome 9 orphons, were left out of the earlier analysis of several hundred of the donors. Correlated functional status among segregating V segments might reflect linkage disequilibrium, but an unknown experimental factor could not be ruled out.

Measured from the cysteine to the phenylalanine, the CDR3 is 11 residues long. CDR3 DNA is the only sequence kept; it has 33 bases, read in frame from the first base. Sequences ENHRY (CDR1) and SYGVKD (CDR2) are obtained from the germline V gene. A word on this clone: No antigen is known for it. Qualities for individual bases were not recorded, and no much larger clone is one base off.

The library was made by the immunoSEQ multiplex PCR assay. A mixture of 60 forward primers for TCR Vbeta segments and 13 reverse primers for TCR Jbeta segments was used in the multiplex PCR. The CDR3 region of rearranged TCR beta genes was amplified from genomic DNA with a multiplex PCR assay. On the Illumina HiSeq System, the amplified TCR beta libraries were sequenced as 87-base-pair reads. The authors processed their data as follows. A later analysis tallied tens of millions of unique TCR beta chains across the 640 or so repertoires, and roughly 11 million of those chains were shared by two or more donors. To remove PCR and sequencing errors, raw reads were error-corrected and collapsed into unique sequences using a nearest-neighbor algorithm that merged closely related sequences. V, D and J gene segments were assigned by aligning CDR3 sequences to IMGT reference sequences. For a sequence to be retained, at least a six-nucleotide match to both a V gene segment and a J gene segment was required. A rearrangement was called productive if the CDR3 had no stop codons and remained in frame with V and J, and every other rearrangement was called non-productive. CDR3 was defined according to IMGT convention as the region running from the second conserved V-encoded cysteine to the conserved J-encoded phenylalanine. In an earlier analysis of around 600 of the donors, sequences lacking an unambiguous match to a single V gene segment were excluded. An earlier analysis of 587 of the donors called V segments functional above 56.7% productive rearrangements and segregating when the between-donor standard deviation exceeded 5%. To diagnose cytomegalovirus status from the catalog of TCR beta chain sequences, a statistical classification framework was built. V and J gene assignment, in a later analysis, came from comparing TCR nucleotide sequences with IMGT/GENE-DB human TR gene sequences. The TCRdist pipeline was used in a later analysis to assign CDR3 sequences and most-parsimonious VDJ recombination scenarios. In a later analysis, each TCR beta chain was defined by its CDR3 amino acid sequence together with its V-gene family, and reads lacking a unique V-gene family were excluded. In a later analysis, some 600 highly shared, low-generation-probability nucleotide sequences were removed to address suspected cross-contamination and a sequencing artifact. In a later analysis, a clonal expansion index for each public chain was calculated from normalized within-repertoire ranks of inferred template counts. In a later analysis, generation probabilities were computed with a VDJ recombination model fitted to out-of-frame rearrangements, and the resulting probabilities were checked against IGoR. A later analysis scored TCR-TCR, TCR-HLA and TCR-CMV co-occurrence with hypergeometric tests, applying a repertoire-size bias correction to TCR pairs. To estimate false discovery rates, a later analysis permuted the HLA or CMV assignments 20 times. In a later analysis, co-occurring TCRs were grouped with DBSCAN, and TCRdist sequence similarity was added when clustering was performed within HLA-allele-positive subsets. Co-occurrence clustering excluded repertoires with fewer than 30,000 or more than 120,000 public chains, plus five with anomalous nucleotide sharing. TCRdb limited this immuneACCESS table to in-frame rearrangements with V and J called. A share of clones is missing; checked studies link under half to unresolved V genes, and the rest is unexplained. V, J and clone size were drawn from that table, and D and trimming were deduced from the DNA. Within this sample are 90,000 or so clones, with roughly four fifths of them counted one time only. Around 3.7% of the sample is taken by the ten largest.

The cohort comprised some 700 healthy bone marrow donors. All cohort members were sampled while nominally healthy, although unrecorded immune exposures were likely present. The donor tested CMV seropositive and was one of the 289 seropositive cohort members. A peripheral blood sample was collected from each donor, and TCR beta sequencing was performed on peripheral blood mononuclear cells. Genomic DNA was extracted from the blood cell samples with the Qiagen DNeasy Blood Extraction Kit. The sample consisted of PBMCs. This receptor was taken from a man between 25 and 39 years old in good health and CMV-seropositive. The rearranged chain carries TRBV10-3 and TRBJ2-1; 7 of the junction bases match TRBD1. The encoded CDR3 is CATGPLNEQFF. The DNA sequence is as follows: TGTGCGACAGGGCCTTTGAATGAGCAGTTCTTC.